This passage covers 21 T cell receptor beta chains from one sample sequenced in a study of T cell repertoires in cytomegalovirus infection. TCRdb re-called the reads with MiXCR, one entry per CDR3 protein. The sample has about 250,000 distinct CDR3 sequences; 6.5% are singletons. Specimen: PBMCs. The receptor source for this set is a human donor in good health (CMV status not recorded). Some clones in this sample may be carry-over from other donors' samples.

This clonotype was picked up many times. The chain carries TRBV6-2 or TRBV6-3 and TRBJ1-2; 7 bases match TRBD1. V lost 10 bases to trimming and J lost 4 bases; unmatched junction nucleotides: 6. Germline V gives CDR1 MNHEY, CDR2 SVGEGT. The CDR3 loop spans 12 amino acids. The CDR3 region has the DNA TGTGCCACGGAGACAGGGACCTATGGCTACACCTTC. Its translation: CATETGTYGYTF.

This clonotype was detected ten times or more. V and J are TRBV5-6 and TRBJ1-1; D remains unclear. Germline V gene sequence: CDR1 SGHDT, CDR2 YYEEEE. CDR3 length equals 14 residues. The ends were cut back, 1 base at V and 1 base at J, with 8 bases in the middle. The CDR3 sequence is CASSLTGKNTEAFF. In DNA, the CDR3 is TGTGCCAGCAGCTTGACGGGGAAGAACACTGAAGCTTTCTTT. Filled out from reference TRBV5-6 and TRBJ1-1, the complete variable domain reads DAGVTQSPTHLIKTRGQQVTLRCSPKSGHDTVSWYQQALGQGPQFIFQYYEEEERQRGNFPDRFSGHQFPNYSSELNVNALLLGDSALYLCASSLTGKNTEAFFGQGTRLTVV.

There are many counts of this clonotype. The genes are TRBV29-1 and TRBJ1-1; perhaps TRBD1 as D (6 bases). V lost 4 bases, J lost 2 bases, and 14 bases lay in between. The CDR3 is 14 amino acids. CDR1 and CDR2 (germline): SQVTM, ANQGSEA. The CDR3 loop is CSVGGSGANTEAFF. As DNA, the CDR3 is TGCAGCGTTGGGGGTTCGGGGGCAAACACTGAAGCTTTCTTT.

There are many counts of this clonotype. The gene calls are TRBV28 and TRBJ2-1; the match to TRBD1 covers 8 bases. CDR1 and CDR2 (germline): MDHEN, SYDVKM. With 2 bases clipped from V and 2 bases from J, the junction kept 2 bases outside the gene matches. The CDR3 loop spans 15 amino acids. The CDR3 sequence is CASSLAGGAYNEQFF. In DNA form, the CDR3 reads TGTGCCAGCAGTTTAGCAGGGGGCGCCTACAATGAGCAGTTCTTC. Variable domain in full (rest from reference TRBV28 and TRBJ2-1): DVKVTQSSRYLVKRTGEKVFLECVQDMDHENMFWYRQDPGLGLRLIYFSYDVKMKEKGDIPEGYSVSREKKERFSLILESASTNQTSMYLCASSLAGGAYNEQFFGPGTRLTVL.

This clonotype was counted many times. This chain links TRBV20-1 with TRBJ2-1; D remains unclear. Trimming left V 4 bases short and J 0 bases short, with 10 bases between. Per the germline V gene, CDR1 is DFQATT and CDR2 is SNEGSKA (reference sequence). The CDR3 spans 14 residues. The CDR3 sequence: CSATRASSYNEQFF. In nucleotides, the CDR3 is TGCAGTGCTACCCGGGCTAGCTCCTACAATGAGCAGTTCTTC.

This clonotype was detected many times. The V call is TRBV12-3 or TRBV12-4, the J call TRBJ2-3, with D perhaps assigned TRBD1 or TRBD2 (5 bases each). The V end lost 5 bases, the J end lost 6 bases, and 15 bases lay between the germline ends. The CDR3 length is 14 residues. This CDR3 reads CASSSGGFLDTQYF. CDR3 DNA: TGTGCCAGCAGTAGTGGGGGTTTCTTGGATACGCAGTATTTT.

This clonotype showed up many times. The chain carries TRBV5-1 and TRBJ2-3; D may be TRBD1 (6 bases). Germline V lookup: CDR1 SGHRS, CDR2 YFSETQ. The CDR3 consists of 14 residues. V was shortened by 2 bases and J by 2 bases, with 9 bases between the two germline ends. The CDR3 sequence: CASSLMGHTDTQYF. For the CDR3, the DNA is TGCGCCAGCAGCTTAATGGGACACACAGATACGCAGTATTTT. Variable domain in full (rest from reference TRBV5-1 and TRBJ2-3): KAGVTQTPRYLIKTRGQQVTLSCSPISGHRSVSWYQQTPGQGLQFLFEYFSETQRNKGNFPGRFSGRQFSNSRSEMNVSTLELGDSALYLCASSLMGHTDTQYFGPGTRLTVL.

This clonotype has at least ten counts. The V call is TRBV5-8, the J call TRBJ1-4; TRBD1 might be the D (5 bases). V was shortened by 0 bases and J by 8 bases, with 11 bases between the two germline ends. CDR3 size: 14 residues. Germline V gives CDR1 SGHTS, CDR2 YDEGEE. The CDR3 loop is CASSLEGAVEKLFF. CDR3 nucleotide sequence: TGTGCCAGCAGCTTGGAAGGGGCGGTGGAAAAACTGTTTTTT.

Many counts were recorded for this clonotype. The gene calls are TRBV6-2 or TRBV6-3 and TRBJ1-1; 7 nucleotides agree with TRBD1. The germline CDR1 and CDR2 sequences are MNHEY and SVGEGT. J was trimmed by 1 base and V by 3 bases; bases with no gene match: 17. The CDR3 covers 19 residues. The chain's CDR3 is CASSYYLPGQLIENTEAFF. The CDR3 nucleotides read TGTGCCAGCAGTTATTACCTACCGGGACAGTTGATTGAGAACACTGAAGCTTTCTTT.

This clonotype was picked up many times. V is TRBV7-3 and J is TRBJ2-7, with D perhaps matching TRBD2 (5 bases). Trimming pared 5 bases from V and 1 base from J, leaving 12 bases between. The CDR3 contains 14 residues. Germline CDR1 SGHTA, CDR2 FQGTGA. The CDR3 loop reads CASSADPGSYEQYF. The CDR3 DNA follows: TGTGCCAGCAGCGCAGATCCGGGATCCTACGAGCAGTACTTC.

This clonotype has a count of ten or more. This chain uses TRBV5-5 with TRBJ2-7, with D unclear. Germline CDR1 SGHKS, CDR2 YYEKEE (reference sequence). V was pared by 1 base and J by 7 bases, with 9 bases between. The CDR3 has 12 residues. The CDR3 DNA reads as TGTGCCAGCAGCTTGCCCCCTTGGGAGCAGTACTTC. Translation gives CASSLPPWEQYF. Supplemented by reference TRBV5-5 and TRBJ2-7, the full variable domain reads DAGVTQSPTHLIKTRGQQVTLRCSPISGHKSVSWYQQVLGQGPQFIFQYYEKEERGRGNFPDRFSARQFPNYSSELNVNALLLGDSALYLCASSLPPWEQYFGPGTRLTVT.

This clonotype has ten or more counts. The chain has TRBV5-6 and TRBJ2-1; D call uncertain. This CDR3 region has 17 residues. CDR1 and CDR2 from the germline V gene are SGHDT and YYEEEE. Trimming took off 2 bases at V and 0 bases at J, with 15 bases between the two ends. CDR3 in DNA: TGTGCCAGCAGCTTCGGTAAACCCGATAGCTCCTACAATGAGCAGTTCTTC. Translating gives CASSFGKPDSSYNEQFF.

CDR3 nucleotide sequence: TGTGCCAGCAGTTACTGGACAGACGAAGCTTTCTTT. As protein: CASSYWTDEAFF. The V and J genes are TRBV6-2 or TRBV6-3 and TRBJ1-1; D may be TRBD1 (6 bases). CDR1 and CDR2 from the germline V gene are MNHEY and SVGEGT. CDR3 size: 12 residues. V shed 1 base and J shed 8 bases, with 8 bases lying between them.

This clonotype was observed at least ten times. The chain uses TRBV7-6 and TRBJ2-7; TRBD1 agrees at 9 bases. The junction had 4 bases not matched to a gene; V was cut back by 3 bases and J by 4 bases. Germline values: CDR1 SGHVS, CDR2 FNYEAQ. There are 14 residues in the CDR3. Here the CDR3 DNA reads TGTGCCAGCAGCTTGGGACAGGGAGGATACGAGCAGTACTTC. This encodes CASSLGQGGYEQYF.

There are many counts of this clonotype. The V and J genes are TRBV25-1 and TRBJ2-2; D not certain. The germline CDR1 and CDR2 sequences are MGHDK and SYGVNS. The CDR3 length is 13 residues. V was shortened by 5 bases and J by 8 bases, with 12 bases between the two germline ends. The CDR3 sequence: CASSPSLGGELFF. The CDR3 DNA reads as TGTGCCAGCAGTCCCTCCCTGGGGGGGGAGCTGTTTTTT. The variable domain in full, with the rest retrieved from reference TRBV25-1 and TRBJ2-2, is EADIYQTPRYLVIGTGKKITLECSQTMGHDKMYWYQQDPGMELHLIHYSYGVNSTEKGDLSSESTVSRIRTEHFPLTLESARPSHTSQYLCASSPSLGGELFFGEGSRLTVL.

The chain links TRBV20-1 to TRBJ2-7; the D is unclear. Trimming shortened V by 2 bases and J by 3 bases, and 14 bases separated the two germline ends. Germline V gene sequence: CDR1 DFQATT, CDR2 SNEGSKA (reference sequence). This CDR3 comprises 14 residues. This chain's CDR3 is CSARKGLLGYEQYF. In DNA, the CDR3 is TGCAGTGCTAGAAAAGGGCTCCTAGGCTACGAGCAGTACTTC.

In this sample, this clonotype turned up a few times. A junction end diverges from the germline sequence, so it may reflect a read error. V and J are TRBV12-3 or TRBV12-4 and TRBJ2-5, with 11 bases matching TRBD2. The CDR3 extends over 14 amino acids. CDR3 amino acids: CASRLAGGAGTQYF. CDR3 coding DNA: TGTGCCAGCAGATTAGCGGGGGGGGCGGGGACCCAGTACTTC.

This clonotype appeared many times. V is TRBV20-1 and J is TRBJ2-7; D call uncertain. From germline, CDR1 is DFQATT and CDR2 SNEGSKA (reference sequence). Trimming removed 5 bases from V and 1 base from J, with 18 bases in between. The CDR3 sequence is 15 residues long. The chain's CDR3 is CSAERPLAQSYEQYF. In nucleotides, the CDR3 is TGCAGTGCTGAGCGTCCTTTGGCACAGTCCTACGAGCAGTACTTC.

The table lists this clonotype with many counts. The chain uses TRBV7-9 and TRBJ2-3; D tentatively reads TRBD1 or TRBD2 (5 bases each). V lost 3 bases, J lost 4 bases, and 14 bases lay in between. The CDR3 spans 15 residues. Germline V gene data show CDR1 as SEHNR and CDR2 as FQNEAQ (reference sequence). CDR3 DNA: TGTGCCAGCAGCTTTGGGGGTTACCAGCCAGATACGCAGTATTTT. This codes for CASSFGGYQPDTQYF.

This clonotype was seen ten or more times. Its ends do not fully match the called genes, so a read error is possible. The CDR3, as DNA: TGTGCCACGAGAAGGGGGACAGGGCGTTACAGTGAGCAGTTCTTC. It codes for CATRRGTGRYSEQFF. The genes are TRBV15 and TRBJ2-1; 9 bases line up with TRBD1. The CDR3 loop spans 15 amino acids. Germline V gene lookup returns CDR1 LNHNV and CDR2 YYDKDF (reference sequence).

This clonotype was counted at least ten times. The V gene is TRBV12-3 or TRBV12-4, the J gene TRBJ1-4; D is undetermined. With 3 bases removed from V and 0 bases from J, the gap between germline ends came to 8 bases. The CDR3 runs 15 residues. The CDR3 DNA reads TGTGCCAGCAGTTTGGTCCCGGCAACTAATGAAAAACTGTTTTTT. Translated, it gives CASSLVPATNEKLFF.